This T cell receptor (beta chain) was documented in a study of shared clonotypes between healthy human individuals. Notes on this clone: The antigen is unknown.

It was at deep level that the assay was run. The table came from immunoSEQ multiplex PCR; TCRdb's copy has only in-frame clones and leaves some out. The sample consists of over a million clones, 75% to 80% of them appearing once. Subsets obtained from CD4+ cells comprised CD45RA+ naive and CD45RA-negative memory cells. General study results and limits: Only a few donors were included, so the genetic and exposure-history diversity represented was limited.

Trimming removed 6 bases from V and 3 bases from J, with 9 bases in between. The CDR3 is 12 amino acids. Germline V gives CDR1 MNHEY, CDR2 SVGAGI. The sample taken for sequencing was memory CD4+ T cells from PBMCs. Indicated subset: CD45RA-negative fraction. This TCR was sampled from a man aged 18-30 years in good health. Some clones in this sample may be carry-over from other donors' samples. The chain employs TRBV6-5 and TRBJ2-7; TRBD1 is a possible D gene (5 bases). DNA of the CDR3: TGTGCCAGCAGAAGGGGTCACTACGAGCAGTACTTC. Translating it yields CASRRGHYEQYF.